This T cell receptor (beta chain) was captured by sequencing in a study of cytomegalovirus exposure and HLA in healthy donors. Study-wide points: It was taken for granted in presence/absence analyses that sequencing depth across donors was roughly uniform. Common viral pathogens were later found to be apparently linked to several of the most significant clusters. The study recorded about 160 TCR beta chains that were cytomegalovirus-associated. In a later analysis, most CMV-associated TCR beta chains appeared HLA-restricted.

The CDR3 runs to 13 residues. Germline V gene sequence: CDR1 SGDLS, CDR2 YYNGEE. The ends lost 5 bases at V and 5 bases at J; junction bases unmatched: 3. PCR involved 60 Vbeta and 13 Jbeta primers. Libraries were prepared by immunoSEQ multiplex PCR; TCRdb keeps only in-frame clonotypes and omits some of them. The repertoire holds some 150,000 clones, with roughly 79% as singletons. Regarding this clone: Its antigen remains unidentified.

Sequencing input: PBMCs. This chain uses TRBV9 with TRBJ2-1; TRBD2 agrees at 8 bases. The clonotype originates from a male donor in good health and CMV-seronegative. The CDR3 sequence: CASRGSGNNEQFF. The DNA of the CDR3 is TGTGCCAGCAGAGGTAGCGGGAACAATGAGCAGTTCTTC.